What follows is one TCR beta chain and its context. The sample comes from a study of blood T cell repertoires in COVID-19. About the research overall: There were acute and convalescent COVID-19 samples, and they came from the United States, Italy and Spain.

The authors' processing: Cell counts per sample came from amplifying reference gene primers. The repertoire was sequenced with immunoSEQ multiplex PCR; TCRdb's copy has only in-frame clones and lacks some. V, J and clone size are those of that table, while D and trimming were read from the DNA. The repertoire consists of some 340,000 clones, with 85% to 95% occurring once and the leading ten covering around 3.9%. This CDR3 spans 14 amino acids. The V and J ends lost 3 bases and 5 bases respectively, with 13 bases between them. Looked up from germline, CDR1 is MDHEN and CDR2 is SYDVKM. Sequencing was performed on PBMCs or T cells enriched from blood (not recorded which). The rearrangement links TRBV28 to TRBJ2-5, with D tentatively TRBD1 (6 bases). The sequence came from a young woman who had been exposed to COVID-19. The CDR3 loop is CASSFFRQAETQYF. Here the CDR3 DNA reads TGTGCCAGCAGTTTTTTCCGACAGGCGGAGACCCAGTACTTC.